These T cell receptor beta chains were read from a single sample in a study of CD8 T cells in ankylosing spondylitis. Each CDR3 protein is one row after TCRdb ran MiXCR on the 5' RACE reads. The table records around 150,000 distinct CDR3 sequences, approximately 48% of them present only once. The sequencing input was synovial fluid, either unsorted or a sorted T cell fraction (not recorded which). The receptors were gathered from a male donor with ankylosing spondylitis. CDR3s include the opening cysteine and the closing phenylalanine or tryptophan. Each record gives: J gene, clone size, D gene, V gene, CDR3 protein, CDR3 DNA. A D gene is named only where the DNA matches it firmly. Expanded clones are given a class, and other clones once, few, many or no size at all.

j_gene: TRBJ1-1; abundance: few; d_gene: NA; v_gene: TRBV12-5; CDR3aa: CASGSGGAEAFF; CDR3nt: TGTGCTAGTGGTTCGGGGGGGGCTGAAGCTTTCTTT
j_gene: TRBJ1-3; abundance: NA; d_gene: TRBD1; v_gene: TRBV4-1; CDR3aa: CASSQARGRGNTIYF; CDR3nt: TGCGCCAGCAGCCAAGCCAGGGGGCGAGGAAACACCATATATTTT
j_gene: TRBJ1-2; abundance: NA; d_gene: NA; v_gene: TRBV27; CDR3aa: CASSLTTGTNYGYTF; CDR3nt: TGTGCCAGCAGTCTCACGACAGGCACTAACTATGGCTACACCTTC
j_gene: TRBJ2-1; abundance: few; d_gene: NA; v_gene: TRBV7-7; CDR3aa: CASSLAVAFGSYNEQFF; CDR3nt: TGTGCCAGCAGCTTAGCCGTAGCTTTCGGCTCCTACAATGAGCAGTTCTTC
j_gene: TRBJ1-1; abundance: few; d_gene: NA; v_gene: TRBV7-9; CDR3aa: CASSLSALNTEAFF; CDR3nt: TGTGCCAGCAGCTTGTCAGCCCTGAACACTGAAGCTTTCTTT
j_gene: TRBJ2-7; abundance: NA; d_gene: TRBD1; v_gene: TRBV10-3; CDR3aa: CAIKDRGHEQYF; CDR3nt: TGTGCCATCAAGGACAGGGGTCACGAGCAGTACTTC
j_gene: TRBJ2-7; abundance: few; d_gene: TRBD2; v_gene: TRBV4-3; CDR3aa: CASSQDTTSGREWAYEQYF; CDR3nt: TGCGCCAGCAGCCAAGATACGACTAGCGGGAGGGAATGGGCCTACGAGCAGTACTTC
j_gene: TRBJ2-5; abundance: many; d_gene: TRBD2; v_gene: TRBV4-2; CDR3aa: CASSQDPGRGGGETQYF; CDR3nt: TGTGCCAGCAGCCAAGATCCTGGGCGGGGGGGCGGAGAGACCCAGTACTTC
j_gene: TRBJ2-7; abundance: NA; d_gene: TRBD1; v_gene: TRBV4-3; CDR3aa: CASSQDGGQGVYEQYF; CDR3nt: TGCGCCAGCAGCCAAGATGGGGGACAGGGGGTTTACGAGCAGTACTTC
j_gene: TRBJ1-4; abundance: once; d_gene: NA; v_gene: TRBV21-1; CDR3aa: CASSKGQGATNEKLFF; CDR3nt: TGTGCCAGCAGCAAAGGACAGGGGGCAACTAATGAAAAACTGTTTTTT
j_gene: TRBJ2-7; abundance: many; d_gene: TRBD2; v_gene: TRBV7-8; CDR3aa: CASTLGTSGGYEQYF; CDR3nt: TGTGCCAGCACCCTTGGGACTAGCGGGGGTTACGAGCAGTACTTC
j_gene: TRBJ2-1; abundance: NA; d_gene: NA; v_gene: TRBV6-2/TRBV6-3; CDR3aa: CASTKVTLGASYNEQFF; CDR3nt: TGTGCCAGCACTAAGGTAACCTTAGGGGCGTCCTACAATGAGCAGTTCTTC
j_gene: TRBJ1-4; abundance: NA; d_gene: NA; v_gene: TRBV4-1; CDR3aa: CASSQVKGKTTNEKLFF; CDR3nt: TGCGCCAGCAGCCAAGTGAAGGGCAAGACAACTAATGAAAAACTGTTTTTT
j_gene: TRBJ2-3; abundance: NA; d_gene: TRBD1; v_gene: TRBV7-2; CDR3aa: CASRLQGRKDTQYF; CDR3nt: TGTGCCAGCAGGCTACAGGGGCGGAAAGATACGCAGTATTTT
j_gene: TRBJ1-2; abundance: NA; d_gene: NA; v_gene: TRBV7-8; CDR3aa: CASSLARNMGSGYTF; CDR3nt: TGTGCCAGCAGCTTAGCTCGTAACATGGGCTCGGGCTACACCTTC
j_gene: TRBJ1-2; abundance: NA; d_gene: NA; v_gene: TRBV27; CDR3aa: CASSSSGQGNYGYTF; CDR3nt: TGTGCCAGCAGTTCCAGTGGCCAGGGGAACTATGGCTACACCTTC
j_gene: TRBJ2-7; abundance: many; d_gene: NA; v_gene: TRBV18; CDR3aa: CASSPPSGANPYEQYF; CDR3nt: TGTGCCAGCTCACCACCGTCGGGGGCGAATCCCTACGAGCAGTACTTC
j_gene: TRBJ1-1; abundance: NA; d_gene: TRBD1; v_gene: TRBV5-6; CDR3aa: CASSLAGTGATEAFF; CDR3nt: TGTGCCAGCAGCTTGGCCGGGACAGGGGCCACTGAAGCTTTCTTT
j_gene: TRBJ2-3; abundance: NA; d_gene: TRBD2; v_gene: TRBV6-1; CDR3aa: CASSEGAAGGPTDTQYF; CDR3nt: TGTGCCAGCAGTGAGGGTGCAGCGGGGGGGCCCACAGATACGCAGTATTTT
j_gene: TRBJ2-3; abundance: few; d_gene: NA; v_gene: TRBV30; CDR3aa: CAWSRSTSAGGTDTQYF; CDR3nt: TGTGCCTGGAGCAGGTCCACGTCAGCAGGGGGCACAGATACGCAGTATTTT
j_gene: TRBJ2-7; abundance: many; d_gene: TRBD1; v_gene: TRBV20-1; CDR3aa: CSAREGTDYYEQYF; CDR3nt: TGCAGTGCTAGAGAGGGGACAGATTACTACGAGCAGTACTTC
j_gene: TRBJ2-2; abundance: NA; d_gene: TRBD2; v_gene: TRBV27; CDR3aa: CASSWPSGRGTGELFF; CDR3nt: TGTGCCAGCAGTTGGCCTAGCGGGAGAGGCACCGGGGAGCTGTTTTTT
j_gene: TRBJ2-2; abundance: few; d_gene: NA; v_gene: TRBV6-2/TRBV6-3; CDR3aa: CASSFGDIGELFF; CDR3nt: TGTGCCAGCAGTTTTGGGGACATCGGGGAGCTGTTTTTT
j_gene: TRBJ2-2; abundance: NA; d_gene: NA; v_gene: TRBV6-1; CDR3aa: CASRGNEDTGELFF; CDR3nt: TGTGCCAGCAGGGGGAACGAGGACACCGGGGAGCTGTTTTTT
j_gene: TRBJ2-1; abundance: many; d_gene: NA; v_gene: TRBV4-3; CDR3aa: CASSQDLDYRANEQFF; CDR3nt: TGCGCCAGCAGCCAAGATCTGGACTACCGGGCCAATGAGCAGTTCTTC
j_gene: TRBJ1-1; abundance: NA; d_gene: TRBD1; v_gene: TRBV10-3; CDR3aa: CATRTDRVITEAFF; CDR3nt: TGTGCCACCCGCACAGACAGGGTGATCACTGAAGCTTTCTTT
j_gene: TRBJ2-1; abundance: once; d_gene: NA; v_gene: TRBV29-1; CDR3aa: CSVESPGTEQFF; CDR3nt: TGCAGCGTTGAATCCCCCGGGACAGAGCAGTTCTTC
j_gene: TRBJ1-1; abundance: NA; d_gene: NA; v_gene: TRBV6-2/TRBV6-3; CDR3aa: CASRKGTRRETEAFF; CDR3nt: TGTGCCAGCAGAAAAGGGACAAGAAGGGAAACTGAAGCTTTCTTT
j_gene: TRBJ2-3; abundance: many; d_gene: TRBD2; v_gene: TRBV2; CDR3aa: CASSRGGSTDTQYF; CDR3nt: TGTGCCAGCAGTCGGGGGGGGAGCACAGATACGCAGTATTTT
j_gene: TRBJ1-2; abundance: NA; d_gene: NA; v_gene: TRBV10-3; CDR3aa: CAIRYGPGVGYTF; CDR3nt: TGTGCCATCAGATACGGACCAGGAGTTGGCTACACCTTC
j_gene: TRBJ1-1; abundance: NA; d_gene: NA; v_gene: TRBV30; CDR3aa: CAWSVPDLEAFF; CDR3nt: TGTGCCTGGAGTGTACCCGACCTGGAAGCTTTCTTT
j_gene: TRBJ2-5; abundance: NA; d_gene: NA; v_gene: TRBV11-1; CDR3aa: CASSLMWVQETQYF; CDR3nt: TGTGCCAGCAGCTTGATGTGGGTGCAAGAGACCCAGTACTTC
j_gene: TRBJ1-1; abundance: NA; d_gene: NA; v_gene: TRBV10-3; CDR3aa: CAISESGLAEAFF; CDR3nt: TGTGCCATCAGTGAGTCGGGGCTCGCTGAAGCTTTCTTT
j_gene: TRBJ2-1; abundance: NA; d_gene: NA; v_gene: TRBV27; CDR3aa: CASRRGQWGSSYNEQFF; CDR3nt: TGTGCCAGCAGGCGAGGCCAATGGGGTAGCTCCTACAATGAGCAGTTCTTC
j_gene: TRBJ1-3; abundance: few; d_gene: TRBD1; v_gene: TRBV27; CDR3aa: CASSLRGWRGPGNTIYF; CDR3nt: TGTGCCAGCAGTTTACGCGGTTGGAGGGGGCCTGGAAACACCATATATTTT
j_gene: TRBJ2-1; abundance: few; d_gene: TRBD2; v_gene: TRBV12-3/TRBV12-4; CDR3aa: CASSRTSGSSYNEQFF; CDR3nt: TGTGCCAGCAGTAGAACTAGCGGGAGCTCCTACAATGAGCAGTTCTTC
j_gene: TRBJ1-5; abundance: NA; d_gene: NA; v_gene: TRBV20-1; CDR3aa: CSARVQGGGGSNQPQHF; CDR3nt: TGCAGTGCTAGAGTACAGGGAGGGGGTGGAAGCAATCAGCCCCAGCATTTT
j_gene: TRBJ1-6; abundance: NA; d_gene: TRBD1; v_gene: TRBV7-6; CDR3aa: CASSPLTGESPLHF; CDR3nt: TGTGCCAGCAGCCCCCTGACAGGGGAATCACCCCTCCACTTT
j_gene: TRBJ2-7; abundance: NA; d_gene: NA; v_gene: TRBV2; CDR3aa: CASSGTWTYEQYF; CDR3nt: TGTGCCAGCAGCGGGACTTGGACCTACGAGCAGTACTTC
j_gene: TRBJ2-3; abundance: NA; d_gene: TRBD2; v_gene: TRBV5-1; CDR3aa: CASSLALAGGPDTQYF; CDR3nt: TGCGCCAGCAGCTTGGCACTAGCGGGGGGGCCAGATACGCAGTATTTT
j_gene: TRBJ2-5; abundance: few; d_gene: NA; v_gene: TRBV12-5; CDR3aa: CASGLVLVGQETQYF; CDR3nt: TGTGCTAGTGGTTTGGTACTCGTGGGCCAAGAGACCCAGTACTTC
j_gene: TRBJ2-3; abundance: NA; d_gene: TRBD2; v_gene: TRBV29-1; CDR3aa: CSAFGTSGSTDTQYF; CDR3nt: TGCAGCGCCTTCGGGACTAGCGGGAGCACAGATACGCAGTATTTT
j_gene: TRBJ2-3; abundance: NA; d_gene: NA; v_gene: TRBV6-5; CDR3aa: CASSYWGEGTDTQYF; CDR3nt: TGTGCCAGCAGTTATTGGGGGGAGGGCACAGATACGCAGTATTTT
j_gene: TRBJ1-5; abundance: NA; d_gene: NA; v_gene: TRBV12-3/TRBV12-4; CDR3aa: CASSLALWAANQPQHF; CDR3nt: TGTGCCAGCAGTTTAGCCCTGTGGGCAGCCAATCAGCCCCAGCATTTT
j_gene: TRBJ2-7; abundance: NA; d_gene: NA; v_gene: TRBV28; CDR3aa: CASSLLGGEQYF; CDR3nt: TGTGCCAGCAGTTTGTTGGGGGGCGAGCAGTACTTC
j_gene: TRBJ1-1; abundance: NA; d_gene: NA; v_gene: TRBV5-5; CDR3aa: CASSFRPANTEAFF; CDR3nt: TGTGCCAGCAGCTTCAGGCCAGCGAACACTGAAGCTTTCTTT
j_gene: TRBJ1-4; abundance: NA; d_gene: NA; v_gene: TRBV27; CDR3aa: CASRRGEKLFF; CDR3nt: TGTGCCAGCAGGAGAGGGGAAAAACTGTTTTTT
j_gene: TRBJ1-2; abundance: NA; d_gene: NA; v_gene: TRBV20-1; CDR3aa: CSARVPEGPLHGYTF; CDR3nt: TGCAGTGCTAGAGTGCCCGAGGGACCCCTCCATGGCTACACCTTC
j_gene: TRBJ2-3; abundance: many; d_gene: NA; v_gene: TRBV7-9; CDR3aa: CASSAPDEWTSTDTQYF; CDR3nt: TGTGCCAGCAGCGCCCCGGACGAATGGACTAGCACAGATACGCAGTATTTT
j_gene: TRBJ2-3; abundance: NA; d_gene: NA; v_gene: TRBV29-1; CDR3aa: CSVAGVGSSDTQYF; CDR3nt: TGCAGCGTTGCGGGGGTGGGAAGCTCAGATACGCAGTATTTT
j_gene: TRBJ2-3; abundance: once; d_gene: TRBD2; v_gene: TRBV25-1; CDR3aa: CASSEYIAGAKNTQYF; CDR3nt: TGTGCCAGCAGTGAATATATTGCGGGAGCCAAGAATACGCAGTATTTT
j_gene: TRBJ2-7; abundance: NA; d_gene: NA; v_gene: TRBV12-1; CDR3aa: CASSFVLVVRREQYF; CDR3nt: TGTGCCAGCAGCTTTGTTCTAGTGGTGAGGAGAGAGCAGTACTTC
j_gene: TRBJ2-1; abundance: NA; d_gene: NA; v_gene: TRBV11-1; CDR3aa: CASSLAWGYNEQFF; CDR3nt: TGTGCCAGCAGCTTAGCGTGGGGGTACAATGAGCAGTTCTTC